This is a list of T cell receptor beta chains from one sample in a study of early T cells in non-severe SARS-CoV-2 infection. TCRdb ran MiXCR on the 5' RACE reads and lists one entry per CDR3 protein. The sample yields fewer than 90,000 distinct CDR3 sequences, 11% to 15% seen once. What was sequenced was whole blood. The receptors were sampled from an adult who was a healthcare worker with PCR-confirmed SARS-CoV-2 infection or an uninfected control (not recorded which). CDR3s include the opening cysteine and the closing phenylalanine or tryptophan. Each record gives: J gene, CDR3 length, D gene, clone size, V gene, CDR3 protein, CDR3 DNA. D genes are given only for firm matches. Clone size appears in some rows only: once, few, many, or a class for an expanded clone.

>TRBJ1-1|14|-|-|TRBV7-8
CASSLEETNTEAFF
TGTGCCAGCAGCTTAGAGGAGACGAACACTGAAGCTTTCTTT
>TRBJ1-6|16|TRBD1|few|TRBV12-3/TRBV12-4
CASSPSGQISNSPLHF
TGTGCCAGCAGTCCGTCGGGACAGATTAGTAATTCACCCCTCCACTTT
>TRBJ2-3|14|-|few|TRBV5-1
CASSFGHPTDTQYF
TGCGCCAGCAGCTTTGGACACCCCACAGATACGCAGTATTTT
>TRBJ2-3|17|-|-|TRBV5-4
CASSLASSQGIPDTQYF
TGTGCCAGCAGCCTGGCGTCTAGTCAGGGGATCCCAGATACGCAGTATTTT
>TRBJ1-2|15|-|few|TRBV6-6
CASMGAAPTNYGYTF
TGTGCCAGCATGGGGGCGGCCCCTACTAACTATGGCTACACCTTC
>TRBJ2-7|13|TRBD1|-|TRBV10-2
CASSGQGAGEQYF
TGCGCCAGCTCAGGACAGGGGGCTGGCGAGCAGTACTTC
>TRBJ1-1|15|-|many|TRBV4-2
CASSHEGLMNTEAFF
TGTGCCAGCAGCCACGAGGGACTAATGAACACTGAAGCTTTCTTT
>TRBJ2-5|14|-|few|TRBV25-1
CASSDFPIQETQYF
TGTGCCAGCAGTGACTTCCCGATTCAAGAGACCCAGTACTTC
>TRBJ2-2|14|-|few|TRBV12-3/TRBV12-4
CASSFAPGPGELFF
TGTGCCAGCAGTTTCGCCCCTGGTCCCGGGGAGCTGTTTTTT
>TRBJ2-1|13|-|few|TRBV11-3
CASSSYRGVEQFF
TGTGCCAGCAGCTCCTATCGCGGGGTCGAGCAGTTCTTC
>TRBJ1-1|13|-|-|TRBV29-1
CSTGVGVGTEAFF
TGCAGCACTGGGGTAGGGGTGGGCACTGAAGCTTTCTTT
>TRBJ1-1|14|-|-|TRBV18
CASSPQVRNTEAFF
TGTGCCAGCTCACCCCAGGTGAGGAACACTGAAGCTTTCTTT
>TRBJ2-7|13|TRBD1|few|TRBV29-1
CSGTGTGGAEQYF
TGCAGCGGGACCGGGACAGGGGGCGCCGAGCAGTACTTC
>TRBJ1-3|13|-|few|TRBV7-3
CATAPGHPDTIYF
TGTGCCACTGCCCCGGGACATCCGGACACCATATATTTT
>TRBJ2-1|11|-|-|TRBV4-1
CASSGVGEQFF
TGCGCCAGCAGCGGGGTTGGGGAGCAGTTCTTC
>TRBJ2-6|16|TRBD1|few|TRBV29-1
CSVAGQGVSGANVLTF
TGCAGCGTGGCAGGACAGGGGGTGTCTGGGGCCAACGTCCTGACTTTC
>TRBJ1-2|13|-|-|TRBV20-1
CSARDIQGRSYTF
TGCAGTGCTAGAGATATCCAGGGTAGGAGCTACACCTTC
>TRBJ1-6|13|-|few|TRBV20-1
CSATDQEHSPLHF
TGCAGTGCCACGGATCAGGAACATTCACCCCTCCACTTT
>TRBJ2-7|12|-|few|TRBV7-9
CASSLSGAEQYF
TGTGCCAGCAGCTTATCCGGGGCCGAGCAGTACTTC
>TRBJ1-6|13|-|-|TRBV6-2/TRBV6-3
CASSQGGASPLHF
TGTGCCAGCAGTCAAGGCGGGGCTTCACCCCTCCACTTT
>TRBJ2-7|12|TRBD1|-|TRBV28
CASTTGLNEQYF
TGTGCCAGCACGACAGGGCTTAACGAGCAGTACTTC
>TRBJ2-7|15|TRBD1|few|TRBV2
CASRAGTGGGYEQYF
TGTGCCAGCAGAGCGGGGACAGGGGGCGGCTACGAGCAGTACTTC
>TRBJ2-7|16|TRBD2|few|TRBV11-2
CASSLALAGGRYEQYF
TGTGCCAGCAGCTTAGCACTAGCGGGGGGGAGGTACGAGCAGTACTTC
>TRBJ2-5|12|-|-|TRBV6-1
CASRVTLETQYF
TGTGCCAGCAGAGTTACCCTAGAGACCCAGTACTTC
>TRBJ1-2|13|-|few|TRBV6-1
CASSLAFNYGYTF
TGTGCCAGCAGTTTAGCCTTTAACTATGGCTACACCTTC
>TRBJ1-1|15|TRBD1|few|TRBV28
CASSFHRGWDSEAFF
TGTGCCAGCAGTTTTCACAGGGGCTGGGACTCTGAAGCTTTCTTT
>TRBJ2-7|13|-|few|TRBV5-4
CASSSPSDYEQYF
TGTGCCAGCAGCTCGCCTAGCGACTACGAGCAGTACTTC
>TRBJ1-2|13|TRBD1|few|TRBV18
CASSPRQGVGYTF
TGTGCCAGCTCACCACGGCAGGGGGTTGGCTACACCTTC
>TRBJ1-1|13|-|-|TRBV20-1
CSAIRSIGTEAFF
TGCAGTGCTATCCGCTCCATAGGGACTGAAGCTTTCTTT
>TRBJ2-1|14|TRBD2|few|TRBV23-1
CASSQSWTSNEQFF
TGCGCCAGCAGTCAATCATGGACTAGCAATGAGCAGTTCTTC
>TRBJ1-2|15|-|-|TRBV18
CASSPSADGDYGYTF
TGTGCCAGCTCACCGTCAGCGGATGGGGACTATGGCTACACCTTC
>TRBJ2-1|14|-|-|TRBV10-1
CASSEFSNYNEQFF
TGCGCCAGCAGTGAGTTTAGCAACTACAATGAGCAGTTCTTC
>TRBJ1-1|12|-|-|TRBV11-2
CASSLVPTEAFF
TGTGCCAGCAGCTTAGTTCCCACTGAAGCTTTCTTT
>TRBJ2-1|15|-|many|TRBV4-3
CASSPEASSYNEQFF
TGCGCCAGCAGCCCGGAAGCGAGCTCCTACAATGAGCAGTTCTTC
>TRBJ2-1|12|-|few|TRBV7-6
CASSSNLDEQFF
TGTGCCAGCAGCTCCAACCTTGATGAGCAGTTCTTC
>TRBJ2-1|14|TRBD1|many|TRBV5-1
CASSLQDRAYEQFF
TGCGCCAGCAGCTTGCAGGACAGGGCGTATGAGCAGTTCTTC
>TRBJ1-2|15|-|few|TRBV28
CASSPIGGLSVGYTF
TGTGCCAGCAGTCCTATAGGGGGACTTTCAGTGGGCTACACCTTC
>TRBJ2-7|17|TRBD2|few|TRBV12-3/TRBV12-4
CASSLAGGAPSSDEQYF
TGTGCCAGCAGCCTCGCGGGAGGGGCCCCTAGTTCGGACGAGCAGTACTTC
>TRBJ1-5|13|-|many|TRBV6-2/TRBV6-3
CASSFWGNQPQHF
TGTGCCAGCAGTTTCTGGGGAAATCAGCCCCAGCATTTT
>TRBJ1-2|18|-|-|TRBV5-1
CASSFGIAPGLTGYGYTF
TGCGCCAGCAGCTTTGGTATTGCGCCGGGTCTCACCGGATATGGCTACACCTTC
>TRBJ1-1|16|TRBD1|-|TRBV5-6
CASSWAGDRGNTEAFF
TGTGCCAGCAGCTGGGCCGGGGACAGGGGAAACACTGAAGCTTTCTTT
>TRBJ2-6|15|-|few|TRBV9
CASSPGSLGANVLTF
TGTGCCAGCAGCCCGGGGTCCCTGGGGGCCAACGTCCTGACTTTC